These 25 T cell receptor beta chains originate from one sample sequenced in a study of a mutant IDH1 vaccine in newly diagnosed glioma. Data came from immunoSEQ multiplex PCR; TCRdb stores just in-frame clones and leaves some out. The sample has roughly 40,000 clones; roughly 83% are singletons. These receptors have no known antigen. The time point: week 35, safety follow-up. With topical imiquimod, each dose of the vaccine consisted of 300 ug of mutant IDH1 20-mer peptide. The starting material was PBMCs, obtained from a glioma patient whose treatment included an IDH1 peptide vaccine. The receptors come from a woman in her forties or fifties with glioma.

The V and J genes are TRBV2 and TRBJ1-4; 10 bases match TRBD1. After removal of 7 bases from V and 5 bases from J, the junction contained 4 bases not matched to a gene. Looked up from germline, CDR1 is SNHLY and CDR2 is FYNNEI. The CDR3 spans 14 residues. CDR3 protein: CASTLDRGNEKLFF. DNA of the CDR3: TGTGCCAGCACCTTGGACAGGGGGAATGAAAAACTGTTTTTT.

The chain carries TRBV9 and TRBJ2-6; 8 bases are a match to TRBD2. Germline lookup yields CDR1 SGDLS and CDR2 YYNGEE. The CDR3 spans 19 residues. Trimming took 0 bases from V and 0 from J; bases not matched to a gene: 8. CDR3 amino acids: CASSVAGGAAYSGANVLTF. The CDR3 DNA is TGTGCCAGCAGCGTAGCGGGAGGGGCGGCCTACTCTGGGGCCAACGTCCTGACTTTC.

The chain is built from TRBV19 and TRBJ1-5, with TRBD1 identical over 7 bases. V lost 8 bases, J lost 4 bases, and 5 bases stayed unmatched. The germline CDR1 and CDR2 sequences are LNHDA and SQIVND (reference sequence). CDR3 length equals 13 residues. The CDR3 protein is CASGNRGNQPQHF. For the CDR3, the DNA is TGTGCCAGTGGTAACAGGGGTAATCAGCCCCAGCATTTT.

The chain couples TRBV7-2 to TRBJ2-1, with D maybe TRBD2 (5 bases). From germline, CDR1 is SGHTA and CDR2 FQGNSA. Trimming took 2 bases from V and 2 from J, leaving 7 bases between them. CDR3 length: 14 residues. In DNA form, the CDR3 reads TGTGCCAGCAGCTTACAAGCGGCCTACAATGAGCAGTTCTTC. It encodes CASSLQAAYNEQFF.

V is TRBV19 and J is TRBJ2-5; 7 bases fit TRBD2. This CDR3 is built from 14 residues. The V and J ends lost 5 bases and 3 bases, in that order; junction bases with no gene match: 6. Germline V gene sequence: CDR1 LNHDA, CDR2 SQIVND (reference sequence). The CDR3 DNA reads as TGTGCCAGTAGTTGGGGCCGGGGGGAAGAGACCCAGTACTTC. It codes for CASSWGRGEETQYF.

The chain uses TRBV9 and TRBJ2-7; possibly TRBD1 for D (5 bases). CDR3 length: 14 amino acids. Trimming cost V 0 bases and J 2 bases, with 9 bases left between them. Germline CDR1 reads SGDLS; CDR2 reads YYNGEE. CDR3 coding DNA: TGTGCCAGCAGCGTAGCACAAGGGGCCTACGAGCAGTACTTC. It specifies CASSVAQGAYEQYF.

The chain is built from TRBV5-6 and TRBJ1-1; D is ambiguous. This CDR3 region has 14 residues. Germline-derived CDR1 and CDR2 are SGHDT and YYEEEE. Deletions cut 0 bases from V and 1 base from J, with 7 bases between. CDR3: CASSLGLTNTEAFF. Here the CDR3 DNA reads TGTGCCAGCAGCTTGGGGTTAACGAACACTGAAGCTTTCTTT.

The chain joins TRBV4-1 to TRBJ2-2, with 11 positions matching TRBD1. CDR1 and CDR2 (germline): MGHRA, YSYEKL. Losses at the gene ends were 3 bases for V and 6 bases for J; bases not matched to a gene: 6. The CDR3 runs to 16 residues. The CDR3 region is CASSHTGQGDPGELFF. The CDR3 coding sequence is TGCGCCAGCAGCCATACGGGACAGGGGGATCCCGGGGAGCTGTTTTTT.

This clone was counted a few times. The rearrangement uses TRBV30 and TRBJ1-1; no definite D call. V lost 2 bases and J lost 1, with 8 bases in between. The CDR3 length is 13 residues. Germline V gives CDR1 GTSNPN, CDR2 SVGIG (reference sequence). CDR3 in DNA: TGTGCCTGGAGTTTTACAGCGAACACTGAAGCTTTCTTT. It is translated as CAWSFTANTEAFF.

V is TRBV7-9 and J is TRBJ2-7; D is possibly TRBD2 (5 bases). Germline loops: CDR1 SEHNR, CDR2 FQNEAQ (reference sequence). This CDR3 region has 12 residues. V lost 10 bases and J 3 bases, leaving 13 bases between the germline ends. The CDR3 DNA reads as TGTGCCACGGGCGGGCCAGTCTACGAGCAGTACTTC. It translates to CATGGPVYEQYF.

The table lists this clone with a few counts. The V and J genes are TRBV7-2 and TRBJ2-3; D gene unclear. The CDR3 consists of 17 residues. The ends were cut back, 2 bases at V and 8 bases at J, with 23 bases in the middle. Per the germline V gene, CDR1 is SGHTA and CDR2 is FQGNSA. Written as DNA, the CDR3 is TGTGCCAGCAGCTTACTTGGGCCGAGTACCTTCACGAGTACGCAGTATTTT. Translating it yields CASSLLGPSTFTSTQYF.

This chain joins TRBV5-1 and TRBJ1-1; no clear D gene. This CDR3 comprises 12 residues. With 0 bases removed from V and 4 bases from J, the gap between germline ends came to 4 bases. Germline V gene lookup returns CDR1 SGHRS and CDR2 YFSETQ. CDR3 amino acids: CASSLVPTEAFF. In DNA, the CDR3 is TGCGCCAGCAGCTTGGTACCCACTGAAGCTTTCTTT.

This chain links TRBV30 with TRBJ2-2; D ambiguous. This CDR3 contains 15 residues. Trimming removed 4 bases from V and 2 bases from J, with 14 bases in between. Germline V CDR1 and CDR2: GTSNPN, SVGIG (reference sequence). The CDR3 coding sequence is TGTGCCTGGACCCCCGAAACGGGTAACACCGGGGAGCTGTTTTTT. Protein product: CAWTPETGNTGELFF.

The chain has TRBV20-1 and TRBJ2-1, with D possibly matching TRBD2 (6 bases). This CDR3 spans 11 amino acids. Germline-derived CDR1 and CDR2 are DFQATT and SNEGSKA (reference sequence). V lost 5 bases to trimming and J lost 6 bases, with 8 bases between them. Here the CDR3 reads CSASTSNEQFF. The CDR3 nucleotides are TGCAGTGCTTCGACTAGCAATGAGCAGTTCTTC.

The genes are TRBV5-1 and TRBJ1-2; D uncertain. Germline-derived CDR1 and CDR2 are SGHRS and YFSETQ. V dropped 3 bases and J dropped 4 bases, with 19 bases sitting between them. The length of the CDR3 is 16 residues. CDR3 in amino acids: CASSSSSVRETYGYTF. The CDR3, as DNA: TGCGCCAGCAGCTCATCTTCCGTTAGGGAGACCTATGGCTACACCTTC.

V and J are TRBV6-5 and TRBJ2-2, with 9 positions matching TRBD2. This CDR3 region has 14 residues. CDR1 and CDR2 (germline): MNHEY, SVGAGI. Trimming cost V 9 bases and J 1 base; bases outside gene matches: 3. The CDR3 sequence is CASSSGGNTGELFF. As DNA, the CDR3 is TGTGCCAGTAGTAGCGGGGGGAACACCGGGGAGCTGTTTTTT.

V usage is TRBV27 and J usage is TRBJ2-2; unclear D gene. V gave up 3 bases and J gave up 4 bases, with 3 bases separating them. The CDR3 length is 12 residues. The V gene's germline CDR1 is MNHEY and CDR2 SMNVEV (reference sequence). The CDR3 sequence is CASSFGTGELFF. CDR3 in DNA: TGTGCCAGCAGTTTCGGCACCGGGGAGCTGTTTTTT.

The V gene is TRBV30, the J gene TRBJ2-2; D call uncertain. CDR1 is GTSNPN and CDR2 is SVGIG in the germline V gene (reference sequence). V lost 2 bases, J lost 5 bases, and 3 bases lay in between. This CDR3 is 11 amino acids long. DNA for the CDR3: TGTGCCTGGAGTTCGACCGGGGAGCTGTTTTTT. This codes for CAWSSTGELFF.

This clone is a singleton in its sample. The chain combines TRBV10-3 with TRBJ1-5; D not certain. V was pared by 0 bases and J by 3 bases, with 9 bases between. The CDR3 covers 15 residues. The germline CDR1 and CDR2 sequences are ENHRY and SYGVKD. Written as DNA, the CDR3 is TGTGCCATCAGTGAGTCTGGCCAGTTCAATCAGCCCCAGCATTTT. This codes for CAISESGQFNQPQHF.

CDR3 sequence: CASSKAGDGYTF. The CDR3 DNA follows: TGTGCCAGTAGTAAGGCAGGGGATGGCTACACCTTC. This rearrangement joins TRBV19 to TRBJ1-2; D is perhaps TRBD1 (6 bases). Germline-derived CDR1 and CDR2 are LNHDA and SQIVND (reference sequence). The CDR3 has 12 amino acids. Trimming pared 4 bases from V and 6 bases from J, leaving 9 bases between.

CDR3: CAGKRTGSGNTIYF. DNA of the CDR3: TGTGCCGGTAAAAGGACAGGCTCTGGAAACACCATATATTTT. V is TRBV6-1 and J is TRBJ1-3, with 7 bases lining up with TRBD1. Germline V gene sequence: CDR1 MNHNS, CDR2 SASEGT. The CDR3 is 14 amino acids. The V and J ends lost 11 bases and 0 bases, in that order; junction bases with no gene match: 7.

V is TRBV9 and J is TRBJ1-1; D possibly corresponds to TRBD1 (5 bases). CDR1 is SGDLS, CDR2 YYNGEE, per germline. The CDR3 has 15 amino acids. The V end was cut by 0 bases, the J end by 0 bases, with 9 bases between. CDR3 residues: CASSVVGGMNTEAFF. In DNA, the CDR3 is TGTGCCAGCAGCGTAGTGGGGGGGATGAACACTGAAGCTTTCTTT.

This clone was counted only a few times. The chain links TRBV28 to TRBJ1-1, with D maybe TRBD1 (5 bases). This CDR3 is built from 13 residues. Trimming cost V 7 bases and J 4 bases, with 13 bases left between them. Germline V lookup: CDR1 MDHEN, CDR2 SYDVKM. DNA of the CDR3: TGTGCCAGCAACACTGGGGGGGGCACTGAAGCTTTCTTT. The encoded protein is CASNTGGGTEAFF.

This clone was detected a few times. The CDR3, as DNA: TGTGCCAGCAGTTTATCGATAAATCCAGGGACCTATGGCTACACCTTC. Residues: CASSLSINPGTYGYTF. The V and J genes are TRBV27 and TRBJ1-2; a weak D match, TRBD1 (5 bases). V was pared by 0 bases and J by 4 bases, with 15 bases between. This CDR3 has 16 amino acids. Per germline, CDR1 MNHEY and CDR2 SMNVEV (reference sequence).

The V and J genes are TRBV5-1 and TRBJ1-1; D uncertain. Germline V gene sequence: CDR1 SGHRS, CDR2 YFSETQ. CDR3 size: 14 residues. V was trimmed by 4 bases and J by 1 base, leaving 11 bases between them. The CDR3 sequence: CASSIREGNTEAFF. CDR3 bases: TGCGCCAGCAGCATAAGGGAGGGGAACACTGAAGCTTTCTTT.